This TCR beta chain originates from a study of CD4+ T cells in melanoma. Clones were read by immunoSEQ multiplex PCR, and TCRdb kept only the in-frame ones, dropping some. The table has about 140,000 clones, about nine tenths seen once. Trimming cost V 5 bases and J 2 bases; bases outside gene matches: 4. Germline CDR1 is MNHNS and CDR2 is SASEGT. This CDR3 is built from 14 residues. The TCR originated in a human donor with melanoma. This chain uses TRBV6-1 with TRBJ2-3; 7 positions match TRBD1. The CDR3 DNA reads as TGTGCCAGCAGTCCGACAGGGACCACAGATACGCAGTATTTT. Translating gives CASSPTGTTDTQYF.